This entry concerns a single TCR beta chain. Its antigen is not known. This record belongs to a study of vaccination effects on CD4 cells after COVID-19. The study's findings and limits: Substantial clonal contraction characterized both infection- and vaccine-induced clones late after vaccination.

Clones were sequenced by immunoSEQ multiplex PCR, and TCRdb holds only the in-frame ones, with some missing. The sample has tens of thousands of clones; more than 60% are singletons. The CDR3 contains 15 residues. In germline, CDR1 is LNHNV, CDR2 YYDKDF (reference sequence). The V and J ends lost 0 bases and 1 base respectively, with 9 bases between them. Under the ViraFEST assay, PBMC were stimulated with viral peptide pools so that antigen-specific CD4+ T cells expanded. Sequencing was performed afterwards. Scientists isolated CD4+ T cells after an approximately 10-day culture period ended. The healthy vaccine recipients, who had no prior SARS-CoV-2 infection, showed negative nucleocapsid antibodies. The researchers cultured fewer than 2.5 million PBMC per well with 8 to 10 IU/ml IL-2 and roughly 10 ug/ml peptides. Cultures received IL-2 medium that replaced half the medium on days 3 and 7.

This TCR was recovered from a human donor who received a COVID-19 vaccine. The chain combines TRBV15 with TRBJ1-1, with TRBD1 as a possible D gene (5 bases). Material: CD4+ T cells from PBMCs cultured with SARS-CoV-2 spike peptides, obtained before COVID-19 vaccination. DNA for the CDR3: TGTGCCACCAGCAGAGATTGGGGCGCGAACACTGAAGCTTTCTTT. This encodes CATSRDWGANTEAFF.